The T cell receptor (beta chain) described here comes from a study of OX40 agonist ivuxolimab in advanced cancers. Background for the entire study: The costimulatory receptor OX40 (CD134) was targeted by ivuxolimab, a fully human IgG2 agonistic monoclonal antibody. Intravenous ivuxolimab was administered to patients every 2 weeks at six dose levels: 0.01, 0.1, 0.3, 1.5, 3 and 10 mg/kg. Of the 50 or so patients in dose escalation, around 20 had hepatocellular carcinoma, about 15 had melanoma, 9 had renal cell carcinoma and 9 had head and neck cancer. In the dose-escalation cohort, 65% to 85% of patients were male, and the mean age was 60 years with a range of roughly 23 to 90. Prior anti-PD-1, anti-PD-L1 or anti-CTLA-4 therapy was permitted, and checkpoint inhibitors had been received by 30% to 40% of dose-escalation patients. Partial responses were achieved by three dose-escalation patients, of whom one had hepatocellular carcinoma and two had cutaneous melanoma. The point of sequencing TCRbeta in the periphery was to test whether ivuxolimab changed TCR sequence diversity and drove clonal T-cell expansion. The monotherapy dose-escalation portion (N of about 52 patients) of the phase I ivuxolimab trial is reported in the paper.

CDR1 is given as SGHVS and CDR2 as FQNEAQ, both from the germline V gene. Trimming removed 1 base from V and 1 base from J, leaving 8 bases between the germline ends. Including the terminal cysteine and phenylalanine, the CDR3 comprises 15 residues. Only the CDR3 part of the read is kept: 45 bases, read in frame from the first base. Here is what the overall study found, with its caveats: Low levels of normalized T-cell clonal expansion were also seen in some nonresponding patients. At doses from 0.1 to 3.0 mg/kg, clonal expansion was seen in both CD4+ and CD8+ blood T cells between baseline and week 6. In the 0.1-3.0 mg/kg groups, partial responders were among the patients with the lowest normalized peripheral clonal expansion, particularly in CD8+ T cells. After ivuxolimab, CD8+ T cells had more expanded clones than CD4+ T cells on average. Which antigens the clonally expanded peripheral T cells were specific for was not determined.

For sequencing of the TCRbeta CDR3 region, genomic DNA was extracted from the sorted cells. The immunoSEQ Assay was used to sequence the TCRbeta CDR3 regions. TCRdb took over this immuneACCESS table, retaining in-frame rearrangements with V and J assigned. Such tables are incomplete; in checked studies, under half of the missing clones stem from an unresolved V gene, and the remainder is unexplained. The sample has some 85,000 clones on record, over 75% of them singletons. The top ten constitute approximately 0.26% of the sample. Patients with a history of autoimmune disease or receiving systemic immunosuppression were excluded from the trial. In every dose cohort, peripheral blood was drawn for TCR sequencing at baseline, cycle 4 day 1, and cycle 7 day 1. The samples were taken from a phase I, first-in-human, multicenter, open-label dose-escalation trial of ivuxolimab. Adults with locally advanced or metastatic head and neck squamous cell, hepatocellular, melanoma or renal cell carcinoma were enrolled in the trial. CD4+ and CD8+ T cells were sorted separately from peripheral blood before TCR sequencing.

A remark on this clone: This clone's antigen is unknown. Within one base of it there is no much larger clone, and no base qualities were kept.

Here the sequenced sample was CD4+ or CD8+ T cells sorted from blood, taken in a trial of the OX40 agonist ivuxolimab. This TCR came from an adult with an advanced solid tumor such as melanoma, head and neck, liver or kidney cancer. The rearranged segments are TRBV7-8 and TRBJ1-5; no confident D gene assignment can be made. Here is the DNA: TGTGCCAGCAGCTTAGGGCAGAGCAGCAATCAGCCCCAGCATTTT. The translation is CASSLGQSSNQPQHF.